This passage covers 4 T cell receptor beta chains from one sample sequenced in a study of T cell responses to AZD1222 COVID-19 vaccine. Profiling relied on immunoSEQ multiplex PCR, and the TCRdb table lists in-frame clones only, not all of them. The sample records around 85,000 clones, 65% to 90% being singletons. The sequencing here drew on peripheral blood, taken on day 0 of AZD1222 vaccination. The receptors shown here come from an adult in good health.

J is TRBJ1-1 and V is TRBV7-9, with D possibly matching TRBD1 (5 bases). Germline-derived CDR1 and CDR2 are SEHNR and FQNEAQ (reference sequence). The V and J ends lost 5 bases and 8 bases respectively, with 12 bases between them. The CDR3 runs 12 residues. DNA for the CDR3: TGTGCCAGCAGCCTCACAGGAAACGAAGCTTTCTTT. Translating it yields CASSLTGNEAFF.

The CDR3 is CASSANRGPSNQPQHF. CDR3 in DNA: TGTGCCAGCAGTGCCAACAGGGGGCCAAGCAATCAGCCCCAGCATTTT. The genes are TRBV27 and TRBJ1-5; 9 nucleotides agree with TRBD1. CDR1 is MNHEY, CDR2 SMNVEV, per germline (reference sequence). With 5 bases clipped from V and 1 base from J, the junction kept 6 bases outside the gene matches. The CDR3 sequence is 16 residues long.

This chain uses TRBV30 with TRBJ2-1; D is unresolved. Deletions cut 0 bases from V and 9 bases from J, with 12 bases between. The CDR3 contains 13 residues. Germline-derived CDR1 and CDR2 are GTSNPN and SVGIG (reference sequence). In DNA, the CDR3 is TGTGCCTGGAGTGTATTAGGTTTGGGTGAGCAGTTCTTC. It encodes CAWSVLGLGEQFF.

CDR3 sequence (DNA): TGTGCCAGCAGCTTGGTGGCCGACTATGGCTACACCTTC. Its protein product is CASSLVADYGYTF. The chain is built from TRBV5-5 and TRBJ1-2, with D unclear. Trimming stripped 0 bases from V and 3 bases from J, with 6 bases between. Germline CDR1 and CDR2: SGHKS and YYEKEE (reference sequence). The CDR3 contains 13 residues.